One and the same sample provided the 18 T cell receptor beta chains below, sequenced in a study of T cell repertoires in cytomegalovirus infection. Their antigens remain unidentified. TCRdb fed the reads into MiXCR, producing one record per CDR3 protein. This table has approximately 770,000 distinct CDR3 sequences, 25% to 35% appearing once. The sequences come from cultured CD8+ T cells from PBMCs, collected from culture after CMV antigen stimulation. These receptor sequences come from a human donor in good health (CMV status not recorded). Some clones in this sample may be carry-over from other donors' samples.

This clonotype was seen a handful of times. V gene TRBV13 combines with J gene TRBJ2-1, with TRBD2 matching 11 bases. Germline V CDR1 and CDR2: PRHDT, FYEKMQ (reference sequence). Trimming at V came to 6 bases and at J to 4 bases, leaving 5 bases not matched to a gene. The CDR3 length is 15 residues. In DNA form, the CDR3 reads TGTGCCAGCAGGGCTAGCGGGGGGCGATACAATGAGCAGTTCTTC. The encoded protein is CASRASGGRYNEQFF.

The chain combines TRBV7-9 with TRBJ1-1; D is perhaps TRBD1 (5 bases). CDR1 SEHNR and CDR2 FQNEAQ come from the germline V gene (reference sequence). With 4 bases removed from V and 5 bases from J, the gap between germline ends came to 14 bases. CDR3 length: 14 amino acids. Here the CDR3 reads CASSWIPEGTEAFF. The CDR3 bases are TGTGCCAGCAGCTGGATCCCCGAGGGGACTGAAGCTTTCTTT.

This clonotype was seen many times. The V gene is TRBV5-6, the J gene TRBJ1-1; D unclear. This CDR3 is 15 amino acids long. Trimming took 0 bases from V and 0 from J, leaving 9 bases between them. Germline V lookup: CDR1 SGHDT, CDR2 YYEEEE. Here the CDR3 DNA reads TGTGCCAGCAGCTTGGCCTGGCAAGTGAACACTGAAGCTTTCTTT. Amino acid sequence: CASSLAWQVNTEAFF.

This clonotype was picked up a small number of times. The rearrangement uses TRBV28 and TRBJ1-5; no reliable D call. The CDR3 contains 14 residues. V gave up 0 bases and J gave up 7 bases, with 10 bases separating them. The germline V gene encodes CDR1 MDHEN and CDR2 SYDVKM. The DNA of the CDR3 is TGTGCCAGCAGTTTATGGTGGGGTGGCCAGCCCCAGCATTTT. Its protein product is CASSLWWGGQPQHF.

This chain joins TRBV2 and TRBJ2-2; TRBD2 agrees at 7 bases. This CDR3 comprises 12 residues. The V gene's germline CDR1 is SNHLY and CDR2 FYNNEI. Losses at the gene ends were 11 bases for V and 6 bases for J; bases not matched to a gene: 6. The CDR3 is CAYAGVAGELFF. In DNA form, the CDR3 reads TGTGCCTATGCGGGGGTGGCCGGGGAGCTGTTTTTT.

The gene calls are TRBV19 and TRBJ2-3, with D possibly being TRBD1 or TRBD2 (5 bases each). The CDR3 has 15 residues. V shed 5 bases and J shed 0 bases, with 12 bases lying between them. The germline V gene has CDR1 LNHDA and CDR2 SQIVND (reference sequence). The CDR3 loop is CASSYGDGSTDTQYF. The DNA of the CDR3 is TGTGCCAGTAGTTATGGGGACGGAAGCACAGATACGCAGTATTTT.

This clonotype came up a few times. The chain uses TRBV6-2 or TRBV6-3 and TRBJ1-2; D possibly corresponds to TRBD1 (5 bases). Trimming stripped 6 bases from V and 6 bases from J, with 14 bases between. Germline V gene lookup returns CDR1 MNHEY and CDR2 SVGEGT. The CDR3 sequence is 13 residues long. CDR3: CASSSHQTDGYTF. CDR3 bases: TGTGCCAGCAGCTCCCACCAGACAGATGGCTACACCTTC.

CDR3 sequence: CASSRDGIITDTQYF. The CDR3 region has the DNA TGTGCCAGCAGTCGGGACGGGATAATTACAGATACGCAGTATTTT. The gene calls are TRBV27 and TRBJ2-3; D may be TRBD1 or TRBD2 (5 bases each). The CDR3 covers 15 residues. V was trimmed by 5 bases and J by 3 bases, leaving 15 bases between them. CDR1 and CDR2 (germline): MNHEY, SMNVEV (reference sequence).

The chain carries TRBV5-6 and TRBJ2-7; D possibly corresponds to TRBD2 (5 bases). V lost 0 bases, J lost 1 base, and 14 bases lay in between. Germline V lookup: CDR1 SGHDT, CDR2 YYEEEE. The CDR3 covers 16 residues. The CDR3 sequence is CASSLAGVASSYEQYF. The CDR3 DNA is TGTGCCAGCAGCTTGGCCGGGGTAGCGAGTTCCTACGAGCAGTACTTC. The entire variable domain, with the rest obtained from reference TRBV5-6 and TRBJ2-7, is as follows: DAGVTQSPTHLIKTRGQQVTLRCSPKSGHDTVSWYQQALGQGPQFIFQYYEEEERQRGNFPDRFSGHQFPNYSSELNVNALLLGDSALYLCASSLAGVASSYEQYFGPGTRLTVT.

This clonotype occurred a few times. This chain connects TRBV10-3 to TRBJ1-1; D call uncertain. V lost 0 bases to trimming and J lost 0 bases, with 11 bases between them. Looked up from germline, CDR1 is ENHRY and CDR2 is SYGVKD. This CDR3 spans 16 amino acids. This CDR3 reads CAISESAAAMNTEAFF. CDR3 bases: TGTGCCATCAGTGAGTCCGCGGCAGCCATGAACACTGAAGCTTTCTTT.

The rearrangement joins TRBV24-1 to TRBJ1-5; a weak D match, TRBD1 (5 bases). Trimming pared 5 bases from V and 1 base from J, leaving 8 bases between. Germline loops: CDR1 KGHDR, CDR2 SFDVKD. CDR3 size: 14 residues. Written as DNA, the CDR3 is TGTGCCACCAGTGCTTCAGGGAGCAATCAGCCCCAGCATTTT. It yields the protein CATSASGSNQPQHF.

This clonotype was detected many times. CDR3 loop: CASSSKWDGELFF. In DNA, the CDR3 is TGTGCCAGCAGCTCAAAGTGGGACGGGGAGCTGTTTTTT. The chain uses TRBV7-6 and TRBJ2-2, with D hard to call. The germline V gene has CDR1 SGHVS and CDR2 FNYEAQ. The CDR3 is made up of 13 amino acids. The ends were cut back, 4 bases at V and 7 bases at J, with 10 bases in the middle.

V gene TRBV7-8 combines with J gene TRBJ1-2; perhaps TRBD1 as D (5 bases). The V gene lost 3 bases and the J gene lost 8 bases, with 13 bases spanning the gap. Germline CDR1 reads SGHVS; CDR2 reads FQNEAQ. This CDR3 is built from 13 residues. The CDR3 DNA follows: TGTGCCAGCAGCTTGGGGCAGGGCAAAGGCTACACCTTC. Protein: CASSLGQGKGYTF.

This clonotype has just a few counts. This chain links TRBV12-3 or TRBV12-4 with TRBJ2-1; no firm D call. V lost 5 bases and J 10 bases, leaving 12 bases between the germline ends. The CDR3 runs 12 residues. The CDR3 loop reads CASSRGRSEQFF. CDR3 DNA: TGTGCCAGCAGTCGAGGACGGAGCGAGCAGTTCTTC.

J is TRBJ2-3 and V is TRBV20-1; D possibly uses TRBD1 or TRBD2 (5 bases each). Trimming left V 0 bases short and J 1 base short, with 14 bases between. CDR3 length: 16 residues. From germline, CDR1 is DFQATT and CDR2 SNEGSKA (reference sequence). The CDR3 protein is CSARDGWGIRTDTQYF. Here the CDR3 DNA reads TGCAGTGCTAGAGACGGTTGGGGGATACGCACAGATACGCAGTATTTT.

This rearrangement joins TRBV3-1 to TRBJ2-2, with D uncertain. The CDR3 is 13 residues long. CDR1 is LGHDT and CDR2 is YNNKEL in the germline V gene (reference sequence). V lost 1 base to trimming and J lost 7 bases, with 7 bases between them. CDR3 nucleotide sequence: TGTGCCAGCAGCCAAGGGCCCAGCGGGGAGCTGTTTTTT. Its translation is CASSQGPSGELFF.

This chain connects TRBV5-1 to TRBJ1-1; no firm D call. The CDR3 is 13 residues long. Trimming took 0 bases from V and 5 from J, leaving 8 bases between them. Germline V lookup: CDR1 SGHRS, CDR2 YFSETQ. CDR3 loop: CASSLGALTEAFF. The CDR3 coding sequence is TGCGCCAGCAGCTTGGGGGCCCTAACTGAAGCTTTCTTT.

This chain uses TRBV12-3 or TRBV12-4 with TRBJ2-7; 7 positions match TRBD1. V dropped 6 bases and J dropped 2; count of bases not matched to a gene: 16. The CDR3 contains 17 residues. The DNA of the CDR3 is TGTGCCAGCAGCCCTGGTCCGGGACAGCAAAACACCTACGAGCAGTACGTC. It specifies CASSPGPGQQNTYEQYV.